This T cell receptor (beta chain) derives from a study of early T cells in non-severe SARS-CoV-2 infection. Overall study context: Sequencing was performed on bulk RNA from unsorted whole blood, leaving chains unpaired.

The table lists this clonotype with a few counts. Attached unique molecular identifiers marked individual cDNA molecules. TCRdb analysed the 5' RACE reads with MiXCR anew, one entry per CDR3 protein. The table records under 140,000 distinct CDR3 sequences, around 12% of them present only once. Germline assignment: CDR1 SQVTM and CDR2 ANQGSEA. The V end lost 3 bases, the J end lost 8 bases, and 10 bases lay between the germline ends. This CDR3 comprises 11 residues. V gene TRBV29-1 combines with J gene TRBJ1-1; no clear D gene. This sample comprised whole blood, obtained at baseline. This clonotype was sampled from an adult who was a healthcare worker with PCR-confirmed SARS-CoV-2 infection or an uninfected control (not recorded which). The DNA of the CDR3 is TGCAGCGTTGAGGATATACCCGAAGCTTTCTTT. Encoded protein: CSVEDIPEAFF.